What follows is one T cell receptor beta chain and its context. Trimming left V 4 bases short and J 1 base short, with 19 bases between. The CDR3 runs to 17 residues. The germline V gene encodes CDR1 LGHDT and CDR2 YNNKEL (reference sequence). The data originate from a study of blood T cell repertoires in COVID-19. Original processing methods: Estimated nucleated cell counts came from reference gene primer amplification. Some clones are missing from TCRdb's copy, which holds only in-frame ones; the method was immunoSEQ multiplex PCR. D and trimming come from the DNA, and the V and J calls and clone size come from that table. The data show 200,000 or so clones, about four fifths seen once. Participant-reported clinical history was the basis for cohort assignment.

The chain has TRBV3-1 (or the pseudogene TRBV3-2) and TRBJ1-2; D possibly corresponds to TRBD1 (6 bases). This TCR was recovered from a woman between 50 and 59 years old who had been exposed to COVID-19. Sequenced sample: PBMCs or T cells enriched from blood (not recorded which). The CDR3 region is CASSRSRTAIYNYGYTF. CDR3 nucleotide sequence: TGTGCCAGCAGCCGCAGTCGGACAGCCATCTATAACTATGGCTACACCTTC.